This TCR beta chain came from a study of cytomegalovirus exposure and HLA in healthy donors (dated 2017 in TCRdb). A note on the overall study: The 670 or so repertoires of the first cohort and the 120 validation repertoires were produced on the same platform, according to a later analysis. The study aimed to test whether cataloging public T cell receptors could reveal signatures of past pathogen exposure. Besides the first cohort of more than 650 subjects, a separate validation cohort made up of around 120 different subjects was used. To predict cytomegalovirus infection status, the study combined high-throughput TCR immunosequencing, statistical association of individual TCRs with disease status, and machine learning.

The library was obtained by the immunoSEQ multiplex PCR assay. As for how the authors treated the data: A statistical classification framework was built to diagnose cytomegalovirus status from the catalog of TCR beta chain sequences. The table comes from immuneACCESS by way of TCRdb, which keeps in-frame sequences with V and J called. Part of the clones is missing from these tables; in studies checked, under half for an unresolved V gene and the rest for unknown reasons. The DNA gave D and trimming, while V, J and clone size come from that table. For this sample the table gives 110,000 or so clones, of which 90% to 96% were detected only once. The ten largest make up about 0.7% of the sample. Here is what the overall study found, with its caveats: Three of the identified cytomegalovirus-associated TCR beta chains were confirmed in vitro to be specific for cytomegalovirus antigens. In a later analysis, TCRs clustered in the first cohort were found to also tend to co-occur in the 120 or so validation repertoires, with 94% of cluster scores above 0. Cytomegalovirus status was reported to be diagnosed by the classifier with high specificity and sensitivity in both the original and validation cohorts. Most TCR sequences were seen in very few donors, while some public TCRs were found in many individuals. The authors suggested that the approach could potentially be extended to other disease states and immunological phenotypes. All 120 or so repertoires were used to score co-occurrence in the validation cohort in a later analysis, because that analysis had no HLA typing for the cohort. The study listed 150 to 200 TCR beta chains as associated with cytomegalovirus.

Remarks on this clone: Its antigen remains unidentified. It has no much larger one-base neighbor in the sample; base qualities were not kept.

Separate from the approximately 700-subject first cohort, the validation cohort of 95 to 150 subjects was the group to which the donors belonged. The receptor was isolated from a woman aged 18 to 35 in good health and CMV-seronegative. The sequencing sample was made of PBMCs.

The CDR3 in this case is CATSRDHVGSSYNEQFF. The sequenced DNA is TGTGCCACCAGCAGAGATCATGTAGGGAGCTCCTACAATGAGCAGTTCTTC. The chain uses TRBV15 and TRBJ2-1; the best D guess is TRBD2, with 5 bases matching. The CDR1 and CDR2 encoded by the germline V gene (reference sequence) are LNHNV and YYDKDF. V is pared back by 0 bases and J by 0 bases, with 12 bases lying between the germline termini. The CDR3 runs 17 amino acids, cysteine and phenylalanine included. The read is trimmed to its CDR3 DNA, 51 bases read in frame from base 1.